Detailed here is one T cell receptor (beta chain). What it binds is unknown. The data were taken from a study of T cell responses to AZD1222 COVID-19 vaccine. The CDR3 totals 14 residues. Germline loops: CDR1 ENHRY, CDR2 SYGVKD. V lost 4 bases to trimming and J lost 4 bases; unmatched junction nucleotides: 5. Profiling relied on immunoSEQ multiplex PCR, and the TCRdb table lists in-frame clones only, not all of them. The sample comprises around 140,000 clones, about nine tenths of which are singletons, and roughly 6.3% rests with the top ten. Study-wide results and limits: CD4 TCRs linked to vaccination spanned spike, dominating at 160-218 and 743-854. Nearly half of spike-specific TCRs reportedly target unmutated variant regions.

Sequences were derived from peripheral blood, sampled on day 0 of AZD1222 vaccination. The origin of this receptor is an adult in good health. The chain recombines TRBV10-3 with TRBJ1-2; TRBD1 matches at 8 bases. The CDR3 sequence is CAISGGTGGYGYTF. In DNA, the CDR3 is TGTGCCATCAGTGGAGGAACAGGGGGCTATGGCTACACCTTC.